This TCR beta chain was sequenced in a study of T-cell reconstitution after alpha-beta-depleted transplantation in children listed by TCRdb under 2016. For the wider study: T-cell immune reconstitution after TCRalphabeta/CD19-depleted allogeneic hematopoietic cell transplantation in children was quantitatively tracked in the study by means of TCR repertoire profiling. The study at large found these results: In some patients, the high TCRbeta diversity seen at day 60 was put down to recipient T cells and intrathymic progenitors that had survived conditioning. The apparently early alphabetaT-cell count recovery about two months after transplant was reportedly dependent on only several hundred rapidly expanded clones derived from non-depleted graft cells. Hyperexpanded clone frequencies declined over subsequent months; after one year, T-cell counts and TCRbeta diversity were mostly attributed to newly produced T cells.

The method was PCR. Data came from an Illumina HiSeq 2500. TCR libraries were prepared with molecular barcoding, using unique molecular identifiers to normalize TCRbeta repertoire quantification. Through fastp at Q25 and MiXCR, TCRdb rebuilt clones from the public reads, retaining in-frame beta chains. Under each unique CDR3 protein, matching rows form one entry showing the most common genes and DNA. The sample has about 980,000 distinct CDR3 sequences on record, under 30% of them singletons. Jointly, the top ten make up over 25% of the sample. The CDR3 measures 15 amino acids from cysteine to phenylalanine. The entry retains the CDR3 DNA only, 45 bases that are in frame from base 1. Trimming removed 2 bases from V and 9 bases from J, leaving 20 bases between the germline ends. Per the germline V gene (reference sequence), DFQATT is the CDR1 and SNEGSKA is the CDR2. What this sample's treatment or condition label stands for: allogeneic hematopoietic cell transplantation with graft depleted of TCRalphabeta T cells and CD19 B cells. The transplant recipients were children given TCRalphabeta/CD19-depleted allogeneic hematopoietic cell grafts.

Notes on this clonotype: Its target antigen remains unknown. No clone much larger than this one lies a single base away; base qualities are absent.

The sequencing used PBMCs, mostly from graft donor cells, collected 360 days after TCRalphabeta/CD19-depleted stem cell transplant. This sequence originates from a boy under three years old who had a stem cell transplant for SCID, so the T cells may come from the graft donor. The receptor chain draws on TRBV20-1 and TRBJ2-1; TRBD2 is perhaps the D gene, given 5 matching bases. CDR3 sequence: CSARQLTGVSGEQFF. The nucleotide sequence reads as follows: TGCAGTGCTAGACAACTAACCGGGGTTTCTGGTGAGCAGTTCTTC.